This TCR beta chain was documented in a study of blood T cell repertoires in COVID-19. Across the study: Nucleic acid was either cDNA or gDNA, and it came from T cells, B-cell-depleted T cells, or PBMCs.

The assay was immunoSEQ multiplex PCR, and TCRdb's table has in-frame clones only and misses some. The table shows around 86,000 clones, with 85% occurring only once. Material: peripheral blood. This clonotype was obtained from a man at least 80 years old with acute or convalescent COVID-19.

The CDR3 protein is CATEDSGSSYEQYF. The CDR3 DNA sequence: TGTGCCACCGAGGACTCAGGTAGCTCCTACGAGCAGTACTTC. J is TRBJ2-7 and V is TRBV10-3; D may be TRBD2 (5 bases). Trimming removed 10 bases from V and 0 bases from J, with 16 bases in between. The CDR3 loop spans 14 amino acids. The germline CDR1 and CDR2 sequences are ENHRY and SYGVKD.